The entry below describes one TCR beta chain. Its matching antigen is unknown. The PCR ran on 60 Vbeta and 13 Jbeta primers. TCRdb's copy holds only in-frame clones and misses some; the assay was immunoSEQ multiplex PCR. The table records 130,000 or so clones, around 77% of them present only once. This sample is drawn from a study of cytomegalovirus exposure and HLA in healthy donors. Germline V gene lookup returns CDR1 SGHDT and CDR2 YYEEEE. This CDR3 region has 16 residues. Trimming left V 4 bases short and J 3 bases short, with 16 bases between. General study results and limits: Later analysis associated a missense DCLRE1C variant with TCR beta V- and J-gene trimming. In vitro confirmation showed a few CMV-associated chains to be CMV antigen specific. No immune exposure information besides CMV serostatus was available.

The TCR sequence derives from a woman aged 55-69 years in good health and CMV-seronegative. Sequencing input: PBMCs. V is TRBV5-6 and J is TRBJ1-4; no clear D gene. As DNA, the CDR3 is TGTGCCAGCAGCCCCAATTTCGGTCCGGCTAATGAAAAACTGTTTTTT. The encoded protein is CASSPNFGPANEKLFF. Combining the CDR3 with reference TRBV5-6 and TRBJ1-4 gives the whole variable domain DAGVTQSPTHLIKTRGQQVTLRCSPKSGHDTVSWYQQALGQGPQFIFQYYEEEERQRGNFPDRFSGHQFPNYSSELNVNALLLGDSALYLCASSPNFGPANEKLFFGSGTQLSVL.